This T cell receptor (beta chain) comes out of a study of spatial heterogeneity in lung cancer. Trimming stripped 0 bases from V and 5 bases from J, with 11 bases between. Germline values: CDR1 MGHRA, CDR2 YSYEKL. The CDR3 extends over 15 amino acids. As to time point: blood at routine non-recurrence follow-up after resection. Frozen PBMC, nontumor lung or tumor provided whole RNA, which was sequenced unsorted. TCRdb reanalysed the 5' RACE reads using MiXCR and keeps one entry per CDR3 protein. The repertoire holds about 36,000 distinct CDR3 sequences, with more than 6.5% as singletons. The clonotype comes from a male donor with early-stage non-small cell lung cancer. V and J are TRBV4-1 and TRBJ1-5, with no clear D. Sequencing used PBMCs, obtained at follow-up. CDR3 amino acids: CASSQEDRTYQPQHF. The CDR3 nucleotides are TGCGCCAGCAGCCAAGAAGACCGGACTTATCAGCCCCAGCATTTT.